The T cell receptor beta chain described here comes from a study of CD8+CD57+ T cells in acquired aplastic anemia. Findings of the study overall: A set of some 28 CD8+ CDR3 sequences was shared between patients and controls, and these sequences appeared highly expressed in patients.

TCR beta VDJ and CDR3 were profiled, and genomic DNA was the template. TCRdb re-analysed the reads in MiXCR, keeping a single row per CDR3 protein. The sample lists roughly 420,000 distinct CDR3 sequences; 65% to 75% were seen once. Worth noting for this clonotype: Its antigen is as yet unknown. Sequence at one end of the junction differs from germline and may be a read error.

Sequenced input: sorted CD4+, CD8+, or CD8+CD57+ T cells (not recorded which) from PBMCs. This clonotype originated in a human donor in good health, serving as a control.

CDR3 in amino acids: CAIRGEGEEAQYF. The CDR3 region has the DNA TGTGCCATCAGGGGGGAGGGAGAAGAGGCCCAGTACTTC. The V gene is TRBV10-3, the J gene TRBJ2-5, with 7 bases matching TRBD2. The CDR3 totals 13 residues. Germline V lookup: CDR1 ENHRY, CDR2 SYGVKD.